Shown below are 27 T cell receptor beta chains from a single sample sequenced in a study of regulatory T cells in long-lasting Graves disease. According to the study, TCR beta libraries were built with iRepertoire HTBI primers and CDR3-region Arm-PCR. One entry per CDR3 protein, called by TCRdb with MiXCR from the multiplex PCR reads. The sample comprises about 450,000 distinct CDR3 sequences, around 15% of which are singletons, and approximately 17% rests with the top ten. Time point in this sample: newly diagnosed GD, antithyroid drugs for less than 3 months. PBMC-derived RNA was used for the TCR library. These same records also appear under a second study, on T cells in Graves' hyperthyroidism and ophthalmopathy.

Source: peripheral blood mononuclear cells (PBMCs), taken at new diagnosis, from a patient treated with antithyroid drugs. The receptors were sampled from a woman between 45 and 60 years old with Graves disease.

This clonotype was seen a handful of times. The CDR3 bases are TGTGCCAGCAGCTTAATACGGACTAGTCACTACGAGCAGTACTTC. Its protein product is CASSLIRTSHYEQYF. V gene TRBV5-5 combines with J gene TRBJ2-7, with 7 nucleotides matching TRBD2. This CDR3 has 15 amino acids. Trimming took 2 bases from V and 3 from J; bases not matched to a gene: 8. Germline CDR1 SGHKS, CDR2 YYEKEE (reference sequence). Drawing the rest from reference TRBV5-5 and TRBJ2-7, the complete variable domain is DAGVTQSPTHLIKTRGQQVTLRCSPISGHKSVSWYQQVLGQGPQFIFQYYEKEERGRGNFPDRFSARQFPNYSSELNVNALLLGDSALYLCASSLIRTSHYEQYFGPGTRLTVT.

This clonotype has ten or more counts. The J gene is TRBJ2-7, the V gene TRBV2; D uncertain. This CDR3 is built from 12 residues. Deletions cut 7 bases from V and 2 bases from J, with 9 bases between. Per germline, CDR1 SNHLY and CDR2 FYNNEI. The chain's CDR3 is CASMPGTYEQYF. CDR3 sequence (DNA): TGTGCCAGCATGCCAGGAACCTACGAGCAGTACTTC.

This chain connects TRBV10-2 to TRBJ2-6, with 8 bases aligning to TRBD1. There are 16 residues in the CDR3. Germline V gene data show CDR1 as WSHSY and CDR2 as SAAADI. With V trimmed by 8 bases and J by 0 bases, 6 bases remained unmatched. The CDR3 DNA follows: TGCGCCAGCCTGGGACAGGTCTCCTCTGGGGCCAACGTCCTGACTTTC. Residues: CASLGQVSSGANVLTF.

In its sample, this clonotype was seen a few times. Being one base from a much bigger clone, this may be a read error. As the CDR3 is not closed by the conserved phenylalanine or tryptophan, this likely results from a read error. V gene TRBV11-2 combines with J gene TRBJ2-7, with TRBD2 matching over 12 bases. V was pared by 5 bases and J by 5 bases, with 13 bases of the junction left unmatched. CDR3 size: 17 residues. Per the germline V gene, CDR1 is SGHAT and CDR2 is FQNNGV. The CDR3 DNA reads TGTGCCAGCAGCCCCGGAGGGCTAGCGGGAGGGCCCCACGAGCAGTACTCC. Amino acids: CASSPGGLAGGPHEQYS.

In its sample, this clonotype was seen many times. The chain couples TRBV28 to TRBJ2-1, with TRBD2 matching over 11 bases. CDR3 size: 15 residues. The germline gives CDR1 MDHEN, CDR2 SYDVKM. V was pared by 8 bases and J by 9 bases, with 12 bases of the junction left unmatched. CDR3 sequence reads: CASSEAPSGGSEQFF. As DNA, the CDR3 is TGTGCCAGCTCTGAAGCACCTAGCGGGGGGTCTGAGCAGTTCTTC.

This clonotype has a count of ten or more. The chain links TRBV10-2 to TRBJ2-7, with a weak D call TRBD2 (5 bases). CDR1 WSHSY and CDR2 SAAADI come from the germline V gene. Trimming cost V 4 bases and J 0 bases, with 13 bases left between them. The CDR3 consists of 15 residues. The CDR3 spells CASSAKRSSSYEQYF. Here the CDR3 DNA reads TGCGCCAGCAGTGCGAAGCGGAGTAGCTCCTACGAGCAGTACTTC.

The gene calls are TRBV7-7 and TRBJ2-1; 13 nucleotides line up with TRBD2. The ends lost 5 bases at V and 8 bases at J; junction bases unmatched: 9. Looked up from germline, CDR1 is SSHAT and CDR2 is FNYEAQ (reference sequence). The CDR3 runs to 16 residues. CDR3 nucleotide sequence: TGTGCCAGCAGCGCAGAACTAGCGGGAGGGTACCATGAGCAGTTCTTC. It encodes CASSAELAGGYHEQFF.

This clonotype was seen ten or more times. The chain recombines TRBV27 with TRBJ2-3; D gene ambiguous. The germline V and J ends were trimmed by 1 base and 1 base, with 9 bases remaining between them. This CDR3 spans 15 amino acids. CDR1 is MNHEY, CDR2 SMNVEV, per germline (reference sequence). The CDR3 sequence is CASSLYPRRTDTQYF. The CDR3 bases are TGTGCCAGCAGTTTATACCCCCGTCGCACAGATACGCAGTATTTT.

This clonotype was detected many times. The chain has TRBV5-1 and TRBJ2-1; TRBD2 aligns across 8 bases. This CDR3 comprises 17 residues. Germline lookup yields CDR1 SGHRS and CDR2 YFSETQ. J lost 0 bases, V lost 6 bases, and 11 bases had no gene match. The chain's CDR3 is CASTTLLSGSSYNEQFF. CDR3 nucleotides: TGCGCCAGCACTACCCTACTCAGCGGGAGCTCCTACAATGAGCAGTTCTTC.

The rearrangement links TRBV5-1 to TRBJ2-1; 14 bases agree with TRBD2. J was trimmed by 9 bases and V by 4 bases; bases with no gene match: 6. CDR3 length equals 15 residues. Germline V lookup: CDR1 SGHRS, CDR2 YFSETQ. CDR3 residues: CASSGGLAGEGEQFF. The CDR3 DNA reads TGCGCCAGCAGCGGGGGACTAGCGGGAGAAGGTGAGCAGTTCTTC.

J is TRBJ1-4 and V is TRBV7-8; D remains unclear. Trimming stripped 1 base from V and 2 bases from J, with 5 bases between. There are 14 residues in the CDR3. The germline CDR1 and CDR2 sequences are SGHVS and FQNEAQ. CDR3 sequence: CASSLGVTNEKLFF. In nucleotides, the CDR3 is TGTGCCAGCAGCTTAGGAGTCACTAATGAAAAACTGTTTTTT.

This clonotype was seen repeatedly, ten times or more. V is TRBV12-3 or TRBV12-4 and J is TRBJ2-5; 9 bases fit TRBD1. V gave up 5 bases and J gave up 5 bases; unmatched junction bases: 9. The length of the CDR3 is 15 residues. CDR3 DNA sequence: TGTGCCAGCAGTCTACGGGACAGGGTTGGCGAGACCCAGTACTTC. This codes for CASSLRDRVGETQYF.

This clonotype was detected many times. The V and J genes are TRBV28 and TRBJ2-4, with 7 bases fitting TRBD1. The V segment lost 9 bases and the J segment 4 bases; nucleotides outside the gene matches: 6. Germline V gene lookup returns CDR1 MDHEN and CDR2 SYDVKM. The CDR3 totals 13 residues. The CDR3 reads CASNPGQKNIQYF. CDR3 coding DNA: TGTGCCAGTAACCCGGGACAGAAAAACATTCAGTACTTC.

This clonotype was seen a single time. This sequence joins TRBV20-1 and TRBJ1-5, with 8 nucleotides matching TRBD1. CDR3 length: 14 residues. V dropped 2 bases and J dropped 2; count of bases not matched to a gene: 2. Germline-derived CDR1 and CDR2 are DFQATT and SNEGSKA (reference sequence). CDR3 sequence reads: CSARPGQGNQPQHF. DNA of the CDR3: TGCAGTGCTAGACCGGGACAGGGCAATCAGCCCCAGCATTTT.

A remark on this clonotype: A much larger clone sits a single nucleotide away, making a read error possible. The chain joins TRBV20-1 to TRBJ2-3, with D possibly called TRBD1 or TRBD2 (5 bases each). The germline gives CDR1 DFQATT, CDR2 SNEGSKA (reference sequence). The CDR3 runs to 15 residues. The CDR3 nucleotides are TGCAGTGCTAGAGATGCGGGCAGGGCCACAGGTACGCAGTATTTT. This encodes CSARDAGRATGTQYF.

A remark on this clonotype: A read error may account for a junction end that differs from germline. The rearrangement uses TRBV4-1 and TRBJ2-1, with TRBD2 identical over 11 bases. The CDR3 runs to 15 residues. The germline V gene encodes CDR1 MGHRA and CDR2 YSYEKL. The CDR3 loop is CANSQLAGVRNEQFF. The CDR3 DNA sequence: TGCGCCAACAGCCAACTAGCGGGAGTAAGAAATGAGCAGTTCTTC.

The V gene is TRBV25-1, the J gene TRBJ1-3; D is unresolved. This CDR3 has 14 residues. With 11 bases removed from V and 5 bases from J, the gap between germline ends came to 19 bases. Germline CDR1 and CDR2: MGHDK and SYGVNS. CDR3 coding DNA: TGTGCCGTCGGGAGTGGGCCTGTCCGAAACACCATATATTTT. Translated: CAVGSGPVRNTIYF.

This clonotype was seen only a few times. The V gene is TRBV6-1, the J gene TRBJ2-1; 8 bases are shared with TRBD1. Germline CDR1 and CDR2: MNHNS and SASEGT. CDR3 length: 15 residues. J lost 7 bases, V lost 6 bases, and 11 bases had no gene match. The CDR3 loop is CASSDRDRRSNEQFF. CDR3 coding DNA: TGTGCCAGCAGCGACCGGGACAGGCGGAGTAATGAGCAGTTCTTC.

The chain has TRBV4-2 and TRBJ2-7, with D possibly TRBD2 on 5 matching bases. Germline V gene data show CDR1 as LGHNA and CDR2 as YNFKEQ. Trimming left V 0 bases short and J 6 bases short, with 6 bases between. This CDR3 comprises 12 residues. CDR3 sequence reads: CASSQDEGEQYF. CDR3 coding DNA: TGTGCCAGCAGCCAAGATGAGGGCGAGCAGTACTTC.

This clonotype occurred many times. V and J are TRBV29-1 and TRBJ2-1; D is perhaps TRBD1 (6 bases). Germline V gene sequence: CDR1 SQVTM, CDR2 ANQGSEA. Trimming removed 6 bases at V and 3 bases at J, with 15 bases between. CDR3 length equals 14 residues. The CDR3 protein is CSVSGVTLYNEQFF. The CDR3 DNA follows: TGCAGCGTCTCAGGGGTAACGCTCTACAATGAGCAGTTCTTC.

This clonotype appeared a few times. CDR3 nucleotides: TGTGCCACCAGTGAAGCGCCTTCCTACGAGCAGTACTTC. Translating gives CATSEAPSYEQYF. The gene calls are TRBV24-1 and TRBJ2-7; D is unclear. V dropped 4 bases and J dropped 1 base, with 7 bases sitting between them. This CDR3 has 13 amino acids. Germline CDR1 reads KGHDR; CDR2 reads SFDVKD.

The chain carries TRBV20-1 and TRBJ2-1; no definite D call. Germline lookup yields CDR1 DFQATT and CDR2 SNEGSKA (reference sequence). The ends were cut back, 7 bases at V and 8 bases at J, with 18 bases in the middle. The CDR3 runs 13 residues. CDR3: CSGASFFGDEQFF. DNA of the CDR3: TGCAGTGGGGCTAGTTTTTTTGGCGATGAGCAGTTCTTC.

This clonotype was counted many times. V gene TRBV10-3 combines with J gene TRBJ2-3; 10 bases are shared with TRBD2. Germline-derived CDR1 and CDR2 are ENHRY and SYGVKD. V lost 10 bases and J lost 2; bases outside the gene matches: 9. This CDR3 is built from 15 residues. The CDR3, as DNA: TGTGCCACCGGGATTACTAGCGGGAACACAGATACGCAGTATTTT. It is translated as CATGITSGNTDTQYF.

This clonotype was counted at least ten times. V usage is TRBV20-1 and J usage is TRBJ1-5; D is possibly TRBD1 (5 bases). This CDR3 is built from 13 residues. Per the germline V gene, CDR1 is DFQATT and CDR2 is SNEGSKA (reference sequence). Trimming left V 3 bases short and J 4 bases short, with 10 bases between. CDR3 bases: TGCAGTGCTAGGGGGGGAGAAAATCAGCCCCAGCATTTT. Encoded protein: CSARGGENQPQHF.

This clonotype has at least ten counts. The chain employs TRBV28 and TRBJ2-3; no firm D call. Germline V gene data show CDR1 as MDHEN and CDR2 as SYDVKM. The CDR3 loop spans 13 amino acids. Trimming removed 2 bases from V and 0 bases from J, with 3 bases in between. The CDR3 loop reads CASSLMSTDTQYF. As DNA, the CDR3 is TGTGCCAGCAGTTTAATGAGCACAGATACGCAGTATTTT.

The sample holds a few counts of this clonotype. This rearrangement joins TRBV5-6 to TRBJ2-2, with 7 bases that match TRBD2. Trimming removed 1 base from V and 4 bases from J; junction bases left unmatched: 7. Germline CDR1 is SGHDT and CDR2 is YYEEEE. The length of the CDR3 is 16 residues. The CDR3 DNA is TGTGCCAGCAGCTTGCTTGGCGGGAGTACCACCGGGGAGCTGTTTTTT. Its translation: CASSLLGGSTTGELFF.

At least ten counts were recorded for this clonotype. This chain connects TRBV18 to TRBJ2-5, with TRBD1 matching over 8 bases. The CDR3 extends over 15 amino acids. After removal of 5 bases from V and 2 bases from J, the junction contained 7 bases not matched to a gene. Germline V lookup: CDR1 KGHSH, CDR2 LQKENI. DNA for the CDR3: TGTGCCAGCTCATCCCAGGGGGCCCAACAAGAGACCCAGTACTTC. Its translation is CASSSQGAQQETQYF.